The 21 T cell receptor beta chains reported below all come from one sample, sequenced in a study of blood T cell repertoires in COVID-19. The repertoire was sequenced with immunoSEQ multiplex PCR; TCRdb's copy has only in-frame clones and lacks some. The repertoire consists of 300,000 to 450,000 clones, with more than 75% occurring once and the leading ten covering less than 3.5%. Sequences were obtained from peripheral blood. All receptors derive from a human donor in a cohort sampled during active COVID-19.

The V and J genes are TRBV27 and TRBJ1-2; 8 bases map to TRBD1. J gave up 4 bases and V 6 bases, and 10 bases lay outside the gene matches. The CDR3 sequence is 15 residues long. Per germline, CDR1 MNHEY and CDR2 SMNVEV (reference sequence). CDR3 bases: TGTGCCAGCAGCCCGTCAGGGGGCGCGCGCTATGGCTACACCTTC. It codes for CASSPSGGARYGYTF.

This clone was seen more than once but under ten times. The V call is TRBV21-1, the J call TRBJ2-7; the table gives TRBD1 as D, unverified against the DNA. TRBV21-1 is a pseudogene. The CDR3 totals 16 residues. The CDR3 coding sequence is TGTGCCAGCAGCAAAGTTTGGCAGGGCACGTCCTACGAGCAGTACTTC. It yields the protein CASSKVWQGTSYEQYF.

This chain connects TRBV24-1 to TRBJ1-2; D perhaps matches TRBD1 (5 bases). Germline V gene data show CDR1 as KGHDR and CDR2 as SFDVKD. The V and J ends lost 2 bases and 7 bases respectively, with 7 bases between them. CDR3 length: 12 residues. The CDR3 reads CATSDSDTGYTF. The CDR3 nucleotides read TGTGCCACCAGTGATTCGGACACTGGCTACACCTTC.

The rearrangement uses TRBV5-1 and TRBJ2-3; D is possibly TRBD1 (5 bases). V dropped 0 bases and J dropped 3 bases, with 5 bases sitting between them. The CDR3 has 13 amino acids. The germline gives CDR1 SGHRS, CDR2 YFSETQ. CDR3 protein: CASSLDRTDTQYF. The DNA for the CDR3 is TGCGCCAGCAGCTTGGACAGGACAGATACGCAGTATTTT.

At least ten counts were recorded for this clone. V is TRBV6-5 and J is TRBJ2-3; 8 positions match TRBD2. This CDR3 contains 14 residues. The junction had 5 bases not matched to a gene; V was cut back by 5 bases and J by 4 bases. Germline V lookup: CDR1 MNHEY, CDR2 SVGAGI. The CDR3 sequence is CASSIAGPADTQYF. CDR3 coding DNA: TGTGCCAGCAGTATAGCGGGGCCGGCAGATACGCAGTATTTT.

The chain links TRBV4-2 to TRBJ2-3; 12 bases fit TRBD2. CDR3 length: 16 residues. The ends lost 1 base at V and 6 bases at J; junction bases unmatched: 5. The V gene's germline CDR1 is LGHNA and CDR2 YNFKEQ. CDR3 DNA: TGTGCCAGCAGCCAAGGGTCCGGGACTAGCGGGGATACGCAGTATTTT. Its translation is CASSQGSGTSGDTQYF.

This sequence joins TRBV20-1 and TRBJ1-5; maybe TRBD1 (5 bases). Germline V CDR1 and CDR2: DFQATT, SNEGSKA (reference sequence). The CDR3 sequence is 13 residues long. Trimming removed 3 bases at V and 5 bases at J, with 11 bases between. CDR3 region: CSASTGLDQPQHF. CDR3 DNA sequence: TGCAGTGCTAGTACGGGACTAGATCAGCCCCAGCATTTT.

The V gene is TRBV6-1, the J gene TRBJ2-7; 7 bases fit TRBD1. The V segment lost 1 base and the J segment 4 bases; nucleotides outside the gene matches: 7. The CDR3 contains 15 residues. Germline assignment: CDR1 MNHNS and CDR2 SASEGT. As DNA, the CDR3 is TGTGCCAGCAGTGAAGTGGTGGGACAGTCGTACGAGCAGTACTTC. Protein sequence: CASSEVVGQSYEQYF.

The V gene is TRBV5-1, the J gene TRBJ1-6; 7 positions match TRBD1. V gave up 1 base and J gave up 8 bases; unmatched junction bases: 12. CDR3 length: 17 amino acids. CDR1 is SGHRS and CDR2 is YFSETQ in the germline V gene. Here the CDR3 DNA reads TGCGCCAGCAGCTTGAATGGTTACAGGGGTTATGATTCACCCCTCCACTTT. Translation: CASSLNGYRGYDSPLHF.

This chain connects TRBV7-9 to TRBJ2-1, with TRBD2 matching 11 bases. V trimming: 5 bases; J trimming: 8 bases; junction bases outside the gene matches: 8. This CDR3 region has 15 residues. CDR1 and CDR2 from the germline V gene are SEHNR and FQNEAQ (reference sequence). CDR3 sequence: CASSQTSGIVDEQFF. Written as DNA, the CDR3 is TGTGCCAGCAGCCAGACTAGCGGGATTGTTGATGAGCAGTTCTTC.

CDR3 region: CASSSGGGDYEQYF. CDR3 sequence (DNA): TGTGCCAGCAGCTCGGGAGGCGGGGATTACGAGCAGTACTTC. The V gene is TRBV9, the J gene TRBJ2-7, with 7 bases lining up with TRBD2. With V trimmed by 4 bases and J by 4 bases, 8 bases remained unmatched. This CDR3 has 14 residues. Looked up from germline, CDR1 is SGDLS and CDR2 is YYNGEE.

This chain joins TRBV7-2 and TRBJ1-2; the D gene is possibly TRBD1 (5 bases). The CDR3 is 13 amino acids. Germline lookup yields CDR1 SGHTA and CDR2 FQGNSA. Trimming took off 1 base at V and 4 bases at J, with 7 bases between the two ends. CDR3 residues: CASSLEGFYGYTF. CDR3 in DNA: TGTGCCAGCAGCTTAGAGGGGTTCTATGGCTACACCTTC.

The chain combines TRBV6-2 or TRBV6-3 with TRBJ1-1; 9 nucleotides match TRBD1. CDR3 length equals 14 residues. In germline, CDR1 is MNHEY, CDR2 SVGEGT. V was pared by 2 bases and J by 11 bases, with 9 bases of the junction left unmatched. CDR3 in amino acids: CASSYPLGQGRAFF. For the CDR3, the DNA is TGTGCCAGCAGTTACCCCCTCGGACAGGGGAGGGCTTTCTTT.

The chain is built from TRBV6-6 and TRBJ1-1; 8 bases agree with TRBD1. Germline-derived CDR1 and CDR2 are MNHNY and SVGAGI (reference sequence). The CDR3 is 13 amino acids. The V gene end was trimmed by 6 bases and the J gene end by 4 bases; junction bases not matched to a gene: 4. The CDR3 is CASSRGQSTEAFF. The CDR3, as DNA: TGTGCCAGCAGCAGGGGGCAGAGCACTGAAGCTTTCTTT.

The rearrangement links TRBV25-1 to TRBJ1-6; 9 bases line up with TRBD1. Losses at the gene ends were 3 bases for V and 8 bases for J; bases not matched to a gene: 5. The length of the CDR3 is 15 residues. Germline V lookup: CDR1 MGHDK, CDR2 SYGVNS. The CDR3 DNA is TGTGCCAGCAGTGACCGGACAGGGGAGGATTCACCCCTCCACTTT. It encodes CASSDRTGEDSPLHF.

The chain joins TRBV2 to TRBJ2-7; D might be TRBD2 (5 bases). Trimming cost V 3 bases and J 2 bases, with 8 bases left between them. Looked up from germline, CDR1 is SNHLY and CDR2 is FYNNEI. The CDR3 is 13 amino acids. CDR3 sequence reads: CASSETTAYEQYF. CDR3 nucleotide sequence: TGTGCCAGCAGTGAGACTACCGCCTACGAGCAGTACTTC.

The rearrangement joins TRBV18 to TRBJ2-7; 8 bases align to TRBD1. Losses at the gene ends were 5 bases for V and 3 bases for J; bases not matched to a gene: 9. CDR3 size: 15 residues. CDR1 KGHSH and CDR2 LQKENI come from the germline V gene. The CDR3, as DNA: TGTGCCAGCTCAAAGGGGGTGGACAGGGTCTACGAGCAGTACTTC. This gives the protein CASSKGVDRVYEQYF.

CDR3 coding DNA: TGTGCCAGCAGCCTCGGCGGGAGATACAATGAGCAGTTCTTC. Amino acids: CASSLGGRYNEQFF. The chain joins TRBV6-5 to TRBJ2-1; 7 nucleotides align to TRBD2. The V and J ends lost 6 bases and 4 bases, in that order; junction bases with no gene match: 6. Per the germline V gene, CDR1 is MNHEY and CDR2 is SVGAGI. The CDR3 sequence is 14 residues long.

The chain recombines TRBV30 with TRBJ1-2; D gene uncertain. Germline CDR1 reads GTSNPN; CDR2 reads SVGIG (reference sequence). Trimming removed 2 bases at V and 4 bases at J, with 14 bases between. The CDR3 runs 14 residues. The CDR3 nucleotides are TGTGCCTGGAGTCCCCTCGGGAGACCCTATGGCTACACCTTC. The encoded protein is CAWSPLGRPYGYTF.

This chain joins TRBV11-2 and TRBJ2-1, with D possibly matching TRBD1 (7 bases). The CDR3 extends over 14 amino acids. Between the trimmed V and J ends, which lost 2 bases and 6 bases, there was a span of 11 bases. Germline CDR1 is SGHAT and CDR2 is FQNNGV. The CDR3 spells CASSLRGRGNEQFF. CDR3 bases: TGTGCCAGCAGCTTAAGGGGGCGGGGCAATGAGCAGTTCTTC.

The chain joins TRBV2 to TRBJ1-6; 11 nucleotides align to TRBD1. The junction had 10 bases not matched to a gene; V was cut back by 5 bases and J by 4 bases. Germline lookup yields CDR1 SNHLY and CDR2 FYNNEI. CDR3 length equals 18 residues. The CDR3 loop reads CASSRTPGQGVYNSPLHF. CDR3 DNA: TGTGCCAGCAGTAGAACCCCGGGACAGGGGGTTTATAATTCACCCCTCCACTTT.